Sequencing of this T cell receptor beta chain was carried out in a study of blood T cells in healthy people across ages. Study results and limitations: No conclusive comparison of naive versus antigen-experienced cells was possible with unsorted PBMCs. Diversity figures based on one million T cells were deemed too low.

Combining a sample-barcoded 5' primer with a J-beta primer mix, a second PCR ran for about 7 to 11 cycles. Every molecule of cDNA carried a tag from a template-switch adaptor with 12 random nucleotides. TCRdb independently ran MiXCR on the 5' RACE reads; one entry per CDR3 protein. The sample consists of roughly 500,000 distinct CDR3 sequences, 27% of them appearing once. On this clonotype itself: What it recognizes is unknown. At one end the junction does not follow the germline gene, possibly because of a read error.

Caucasian, healthy and from Russia, the donors were aged between about 6 and 90. CDR3 size: 18 residues. Germline assignment: CDR1 SGHRS and CDR2 YFSETQ. The sequencing sample was made of blood. This sequence was found in a woman aged 70-85 years in good health. This chain joins TRBV5-1 and TRBJ1-1; a weak D match, TRBD1 (6 bases). The CDR3 reads CVSSRWVNAGQRRTEAFF. The CDR3 region has the DNA TGCGTCAGCTCCAGGTGGGTCAATGCGGGACAAAGACGAACTGAAGCTTTCTTT.